A selection of T cell receptor beta chains follows, all from one sample in a study of T cells in Graves' hyperthyroidism and ophthalmopathy. TCRdb analysed the multiplex PCR reads with MiXCR anew, one entry per CDR3 protein. In the table there are a few hundred thousand distinct CDR3 sequences, roughly 50% of which are singletons. The sequencing input was peripheral blood or thyroid tissue (not recorded which). These receptors were obtained from a woman aged 18-30 years with Graves' hyperthyroidism. The CDR3 runs from the conserved cysteine through the conserved F or W. The D gene is left open where the match is weak. Expanded clones are given a class, and other clones once, few, many or no size at all.

d_call j_call v_call clone_size cdr3_aa cdr3_nt
. TRBJ1-3 TRBV12-3/TRBV12-4 many CASSLVQGTGNTIYF TGTGCCAGCAGTCTCGTACAGGGAACTGGAAACACCATATATTTT
. TRBJ1-1 TRBV2 . CASRGVMRTEAFF TGTGCCAGCAGGGGGGTGATGAGGACTGAAGCTTTCTTT
. TRBJ1-2 TRBV29-1 . CSGGTSGIRADNGYTF TGCAGCGGTGGGACTAGCGGGATTCGGGCGGACAATGGCTACACCTTC
TRBD2 TRBJ2-2 TRBV2 . CASTTSVELPWSAGELFF TGTGCCAGCACCACTAGCGTTGAGCTCCCATGGTCGGCCGGGGAGCTGTTTTTT
TRBD2 TRBJ2-1 TRBV18 . CASSPPVREGRNEQFF TGTGCCAGCTCACCACCTGTGCGGGAGGGCCGTAACGAGCAGTTCTTC
TRBD1 TRBJ1-1 TRBV3-1 many CASSQGQGWAEAFF TGTGCCAGCAGCCAAGGACAGGGATGGGCTGAAGCTTTCTTT
. TRBJ2-1 TRBV12-5 once CASGLGVMRGDEQFF TGTGCTAGTGGTTTGGGTGTGATGCGGGGCGATGAGCAGTTCTTC
TRBD2 TRBJ2-7 TRBV15 many CATSRGGGRVYEQYF TGTGCCACCAGCAGAGGGGGGGGTCGGGTCTACGAGCAGTACTTC
. TRBJ1-2 TRBV19 few CASSAGTPEPGYTF TGTGCCAGTAGTGCCGGGACACCGGAACCAGGCTACACCTTC
. TRBJ2-5 TRBV10-3 few CAISESLTASTDTQYF TGTGCCATCAGTGAGTCTCTGACAGCTAGCACAGATACGCAGTACTTC
. TRBJ2-7 TRBV7-9 . CASSLGAGVVEQYF TGTGCCAGCAGCTTAGGGGCAGGGGTCGTCGAGCAGTACTTC
. TRBJ2-7 TRBV15 . CATSRDLANEQYF TGTGCCACCAGCAGAGATCTAGCGAATGAGCAGTACTTC
TRBD1 TRBJ2-6 TRBV4-1 many CASSGDRVGSGANVLTF TGCGCCAGCAGTGGGGACAGGGTAGGCTCTGGGGCCAACGTCCTGACTTTC
TRBD1 TRBJ1-1 TRBV20-1 . CSASQGGWTEAFF TGCAGTGCCAGTCAGGGGGGTTGGACTGAAGCTTTCTTT
. TRBJ2-5 TRBV7-8 once CASTLRGAGTQYF TGTGCCAGCACCCTCCGGGGCGCCGGGACCCAGTACTTC
. TRBJ1-1 TRBV20-1 . CSAKDGCTEAFF TGCAGTGCTAAAGATGGGTGCACTGAAGCTTTCTTT
TRBD2 TRBJ2-5 TRBV12-3/TRBV12-4 once CASSSPKREYQETQYF TGTGCCAGCAGTTCGCCGAAGCGGGAATACCAAGAGACCCAGTACTTC
. TRBJ2-2 TRBV15 . CATSIFAGELFF TGTGCCACCAGCATCTTCGCGGGGGAGCTGTTTTTT
TRBD2 TRBJ2-2 TRBV29-1 . CSQAGNTGELFF TGCAGCCAAGCGGGAAACACCGGGGAGCTGTTTTTT
TRBD2 TRBJ2-7 TRBV29-1 many CSVDTSDTYEQYF TGCAGCGTTGATACTAGCGATACCTACGAGCAGTACTTC
TRBD1 TRBJ1-5 TRBV29-1 . CSVGTGDGNQPQHF TGCAGCGTTGGGACAGGGGACGGCAATCAGCCCCAGCATTTT
. TRBJ2-5 TRBV12-3/TRBV12-4 few CASSLGQGTEAQYF TGTGCCAGCAGTTTAGGGCAGGGAACAGAAGCGCAGTACTTC
. TRBJ1-1 TRBV12-5 many CASGLGTPGYTEAFF TGTGCTAGTGGTTTGGGAACCCCAGGGTACACTGAAGCTTTCTTT
TRBD1 TRBJ1-6 TRBV20-1 once CSARGDRRVSPLHF TGCAGTGCTAGAGGGGACAGGCGAGTTTCACCCCTCCACTTT
TRBD2 TRBJ2-7 TRBV20-1 . CSAWTSGYEQYF TGCAGTGCCTGGACTAGCGGCTACGAGCAGTACTTC
. TRBJ2-7 TRBV6-5 many CASRLRGGARQYF TGTGCCAGCAGACTCCGAGGGGGAGCAAGGCAGTACTTC
. TRBJ2-7 TRBV4-1 . CASSQQHSGYEQYF TGCGCCAGCAGCCAGCAACATAGCGGCTACGAGCAGTACTTC
. TRBJ2-5 TRBV12-3/TRBV12-4 . CASLGRGRETQYF TGTGCCAGCCTGGGGAGGGGGCGAGAGACCCAGTACTTC
. TRBJ2-2 TRBV7-2 . CASSPPGSQGSGELFF TGTGCCAGCAGCCCCCCCGGGTCGCAGGGAAGCGGGGAGCTGTTTTTT